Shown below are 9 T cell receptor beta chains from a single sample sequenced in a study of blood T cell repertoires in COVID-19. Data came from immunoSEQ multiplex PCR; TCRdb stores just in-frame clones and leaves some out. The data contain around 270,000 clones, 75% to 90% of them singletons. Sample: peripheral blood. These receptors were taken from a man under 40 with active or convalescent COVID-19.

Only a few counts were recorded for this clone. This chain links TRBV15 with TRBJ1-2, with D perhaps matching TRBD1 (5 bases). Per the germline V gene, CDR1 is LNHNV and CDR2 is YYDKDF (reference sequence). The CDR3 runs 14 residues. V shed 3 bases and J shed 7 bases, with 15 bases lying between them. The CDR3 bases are TGTGCCACCAGCAGCTCGGCAGGGCGGGGTGGCTACACCTTC. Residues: CATSSSAGRGGYTF.

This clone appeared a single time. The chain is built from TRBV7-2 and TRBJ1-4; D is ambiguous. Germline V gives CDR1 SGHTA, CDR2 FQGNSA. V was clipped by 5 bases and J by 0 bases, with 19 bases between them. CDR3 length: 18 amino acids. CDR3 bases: TGTGCCAGCAGCCCAGTTATCTCGGGGAGTGCAACTAATGAAAAACTGTTTTTT. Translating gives CASSPVISGSATNEKLFF.

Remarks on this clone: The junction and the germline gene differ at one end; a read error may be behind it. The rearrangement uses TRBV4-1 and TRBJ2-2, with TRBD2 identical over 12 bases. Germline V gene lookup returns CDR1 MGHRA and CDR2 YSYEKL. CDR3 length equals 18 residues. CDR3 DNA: TGCGCCAGCAGCCAAATTTCAACGACTAGCGGGGGCACCCGGGAGCTGTTTTTT. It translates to CASSQISTTSGGTRELFF.

The CDR3 is CASSQIHVPGQGTYEQYF. The CDR3, as DNA: TGCGCCAGCAGCCAAATTCACGTACCGGGACAGGGGACCTACGAGCAGTACTTC. V is TRBV4-1 and J is TRBJ2-7; 10 positions agree with TRBD1. After removal of 2 bases from V and 2 bases from J, the junction contained 12 bases not matched to a gene. This CDR3 is 18 amino acids long. CDR1 and CDR2 from the germline V gene are MGHRA and YSYEKL.

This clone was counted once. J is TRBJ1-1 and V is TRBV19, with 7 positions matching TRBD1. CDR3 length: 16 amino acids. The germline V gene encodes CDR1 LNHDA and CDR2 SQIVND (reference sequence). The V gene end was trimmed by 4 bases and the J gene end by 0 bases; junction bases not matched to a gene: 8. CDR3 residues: CASSSYRGAMNTEAFF. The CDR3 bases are TGTGCCAGTAGTAGTTACAGGGGCGCCATGAACACTGAAGCTTTCTTT. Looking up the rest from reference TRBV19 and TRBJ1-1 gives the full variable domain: DGGITQSPKYLFRKEGQNVTLSCEQNLNHDAMYWYRQDPGQGLRLIYYSQIVNDFQKGDIAEGYSVSREKKESFPLTVTSAQKNPTAFYLCASSSYRGAMNTEAFFGQGTRLTVV.

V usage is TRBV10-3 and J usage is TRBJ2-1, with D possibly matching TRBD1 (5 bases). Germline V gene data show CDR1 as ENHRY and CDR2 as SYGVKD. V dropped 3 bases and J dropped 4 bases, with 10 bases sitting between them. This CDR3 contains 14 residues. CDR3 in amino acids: CAISDRENYNEQFF. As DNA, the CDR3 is TGTGCCATCAGTGACAGGGAAAATTACAATGAGCAGTTCTTC.

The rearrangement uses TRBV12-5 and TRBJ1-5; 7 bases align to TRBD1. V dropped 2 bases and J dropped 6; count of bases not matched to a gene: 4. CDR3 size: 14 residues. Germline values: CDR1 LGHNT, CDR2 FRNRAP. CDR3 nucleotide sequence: TGTGCTAGTGGTTTGTTACAGGGGTCTCAGCCCCAGCATTTT. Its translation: CASGLLQGSQPQHF.

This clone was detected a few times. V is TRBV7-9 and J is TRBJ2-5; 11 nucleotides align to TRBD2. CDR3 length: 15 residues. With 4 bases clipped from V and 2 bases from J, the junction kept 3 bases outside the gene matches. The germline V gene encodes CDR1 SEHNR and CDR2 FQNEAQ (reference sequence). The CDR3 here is CASSSTSGAQETQYF. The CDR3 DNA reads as TGTGCCAGCAGCTCGACTAGCGGGGCTCAAGAGACCCAGTACTTC.

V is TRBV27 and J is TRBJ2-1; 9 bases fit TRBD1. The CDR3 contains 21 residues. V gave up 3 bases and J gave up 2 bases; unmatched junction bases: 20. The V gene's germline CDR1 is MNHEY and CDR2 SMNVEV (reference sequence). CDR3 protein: CASSFLRSFGTGTGTYNEQFF. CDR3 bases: TGTGCCAGCAGTTTTTTGAGGTCCTTCGGTACCGGGACAGGGACCTACAATGAGCAGTTCTTC.